This T cell receptor beta chain appears in the sequencing data of a study of T cells in Graves' hyperthyroidism and ophthalmopathy. Looking at the study overall: Peripheral blood sampling occurred at initial diagnosis, before any treatment.

Study conclusions and caveats: From stable hyperthyroidism, ophthalmopathy was set apart by a 13 V-J model. The blood repertoire included most of the expanded thyroid clonotypes above 0.001.

Regarding this clonotype: As yet, its antigen is unknown.

The CDR3 spans 13 residues. Germline CDR1 reads SGHAT; CDR2 reads FQDESV (reference sequence). Trimming cost V 4 bases and J 10 bases, with 16 bases left between them. The CDR3 regions of TCR beta were amplified from RNA transcripts. HTBI primers drove first-round RT-PCR of the TCR CDR3. TCRdb independently ran MiXCR on the multiplex PCR reads; one entry per CDR3 protein. The data contain about 500,000 distinct CDR3 sequences, roughly an eighth of them seen just once; the ten biggest clones take up less than 20%. Patients with uncontrolled infections, other autoimmune diseases, pregnancy or lactation were excluded.

This chain joins TRBV11-1 and TRBJ1-2; D is perhaps TRBD1 (6 bases). The receptor was derived from a woman under 30 with Graves' hyperthyroidism. Input material: blood. This CDR3 reads CASSSLDRRIYTF. In DNA form, the CDR3 reads TGTGCCAGCAGCTCCCTAGACAGGAGGATCTACACCTTC.